Presented here are 5 T cell receptor beta chains from one specimen sequenced in a study of OX40 agonist ivuxolimab in advanced cancers. Produced via immunoSEQ multiplex PCR; TCRdb's table is partial and in-frame only. The data contain about 80,000 clones, just over 85% of them singletons. The material was CD4+ or CD8+ T cells sorted from blood, obtained in a trial of the OX40 agonist ivuxolimab. Receptor source: an adult with an advanced solid tumor such as melanoma, head and neck, liver or kidney cancer.

CDR3 residues: CASSPSRKGYTF. CDR3 nucleotide sequence: TGTGCCAGCAGTCCTTCCCGCAAGGGCTACACCTTC. The V gene is TRBV2, the J gene TRBJ1-2; D remains unclear. Trimming cost V 5 bases and J 8 bases, with 12 bases left between them. CDR1 and CDR2 from the germline V gene are SNHLY and FYNNEI. The CDR3 consists of 12 residues.

The genes are TRBV2 and TRBJ2-7, with 12 bases matching TRBD2. The CDR3 loop spans 14 amino acids. V shed 4 bases and J 7 bases; nucleotides not matched to a gene: 5. The V gene's germline CDR1 is SNHLY and CDR2 FYNNEI. Written as DNA, the CDR3 is TGTGCCAGCAGTGGACTAGCGGGAGTCTTTGAGCAGTACTTC. Translated, it gives CASSGLAGVFEQYF.

As for this clone: Other DNA sequences in this sample translate to the same CDR3. This sequence joins TRBV5-1 and TRBJ1-2, with 9 bases matching TRBD1. After removal of 3 bases from V and 2 bases from J, the junction contained 2 bases not matched to a gene. The CDR3 is 14 residues long. Germline lookup yields CDR1 SGHRS and CDR2 YFSETQ. The CDR3 DNA follows: TGCGCCAGCAGCTCAACAGGGGGCAACTATGGCTACACCTTC. Amino acids: CASSSTGGNYGYTF.

V and J are TRBV9 and TRBJ2-6, with 7 positions matching TRBD1. CDR3 length equals 17 residues. V lost 0 bases, J lost 0 bases, and 3 bases stayed unmatched. Germline V CDR1 and CDR2: SGDLS, YYNGEE. This chain's CDR3 is CASSVGTGDSGANVLTF. The DNA for the CDR3 is TGTGCCAGCAGCGTAGGAACAGGGGACTCTGGGGCCAACGTCCTGACTTTC.

The chain couples TRBV6-5 to TRBJ2-7; tentative D call: TRBD2 (5 bases). CDR3 size: 16 residues. Trimming removed 0 bases at V and 6 bases at J, with 18 bases between. Per germline, CDR1 MNHEY and CDR2 SVGAGI. DNA of the CDR3: TGTGCCAGCAGTTACTCGAGGCGGGCGGCCGATCTCGAGCAGTACTTC. Translated: CASSYSRRAADLEQYF.